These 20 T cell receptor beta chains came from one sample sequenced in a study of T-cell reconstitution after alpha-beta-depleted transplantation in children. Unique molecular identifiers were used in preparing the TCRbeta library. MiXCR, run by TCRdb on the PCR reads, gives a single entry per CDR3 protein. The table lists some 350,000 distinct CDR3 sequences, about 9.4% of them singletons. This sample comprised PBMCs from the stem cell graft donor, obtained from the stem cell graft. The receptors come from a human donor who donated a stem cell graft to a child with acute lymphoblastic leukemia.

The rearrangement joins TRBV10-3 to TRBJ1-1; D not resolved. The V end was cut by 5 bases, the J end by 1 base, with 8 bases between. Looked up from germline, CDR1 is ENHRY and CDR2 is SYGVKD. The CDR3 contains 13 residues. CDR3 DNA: TGTGCCATCAGTCCAGCTAAGAACACTGAAGCTTTCTTT. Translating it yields CAISPAKNTEAFF.

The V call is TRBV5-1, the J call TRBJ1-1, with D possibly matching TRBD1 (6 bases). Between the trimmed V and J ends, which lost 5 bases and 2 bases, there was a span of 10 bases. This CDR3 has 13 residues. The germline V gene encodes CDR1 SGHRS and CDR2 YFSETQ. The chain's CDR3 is CASSRTDNTEAFF. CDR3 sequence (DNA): TGCGCCAGCAGTAGGACAGACAACACTGAAGCTTTCTTT.

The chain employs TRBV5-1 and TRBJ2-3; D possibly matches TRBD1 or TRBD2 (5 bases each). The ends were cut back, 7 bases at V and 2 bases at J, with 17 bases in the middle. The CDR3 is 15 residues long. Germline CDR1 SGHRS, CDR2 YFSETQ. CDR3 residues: CASGLRGDDTDTQYF. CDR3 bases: TGCGCCAGCGGATTACGAGGGGACGACACAGATACGCAGTATTTT.

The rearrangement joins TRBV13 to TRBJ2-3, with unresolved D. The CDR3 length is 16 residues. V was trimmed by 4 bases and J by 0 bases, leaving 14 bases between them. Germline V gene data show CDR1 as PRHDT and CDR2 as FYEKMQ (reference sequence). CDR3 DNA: TGTGCCAGCAGCTCGAGGACCGACGGTAGCACAGATACGCAGTATTTT. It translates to CASSSRTDGSTDTQYF.

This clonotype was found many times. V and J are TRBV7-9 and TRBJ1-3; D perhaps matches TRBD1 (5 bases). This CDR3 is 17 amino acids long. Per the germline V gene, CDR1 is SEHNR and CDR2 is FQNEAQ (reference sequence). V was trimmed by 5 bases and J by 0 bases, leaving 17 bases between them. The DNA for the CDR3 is TGTGCCAGCAGCCACATGACAGTTACCATCTCTGGAAACACCATATATTTT. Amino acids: CASSHMTVTISGNTIYF.

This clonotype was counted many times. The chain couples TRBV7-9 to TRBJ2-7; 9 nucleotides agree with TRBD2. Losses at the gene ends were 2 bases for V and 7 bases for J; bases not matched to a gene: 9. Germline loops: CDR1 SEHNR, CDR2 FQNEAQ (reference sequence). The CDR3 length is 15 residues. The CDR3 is CASSLSVGGREEQYF. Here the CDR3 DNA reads TGTGCCAGCAGCTTAAGTGTTGGCGGGAGGGAGGAGCAGTACTTC.

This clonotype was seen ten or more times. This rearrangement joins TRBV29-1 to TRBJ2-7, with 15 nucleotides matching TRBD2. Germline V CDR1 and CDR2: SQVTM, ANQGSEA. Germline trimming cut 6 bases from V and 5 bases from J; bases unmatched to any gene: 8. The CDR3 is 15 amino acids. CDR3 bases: TGCAGCGTAGCCGGGACTAGCGGGAGGTGGGACGAGCAGTACTTC. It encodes CSVAGTSGRWDEQYF.

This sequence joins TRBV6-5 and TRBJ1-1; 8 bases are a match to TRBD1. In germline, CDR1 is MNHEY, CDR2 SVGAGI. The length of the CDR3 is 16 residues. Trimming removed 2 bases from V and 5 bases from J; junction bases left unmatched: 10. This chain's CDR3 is CASSYTADREETEAFF. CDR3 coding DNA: TGTGCCAGCAGTTACACCGCGGACAGGGAGGAGACTGAAGCTTTCTTT.

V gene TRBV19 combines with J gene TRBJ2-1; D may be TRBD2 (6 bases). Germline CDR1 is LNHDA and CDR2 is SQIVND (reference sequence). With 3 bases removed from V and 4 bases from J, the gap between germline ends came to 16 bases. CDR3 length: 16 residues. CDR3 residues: CASSIGRGTPYNEQFF. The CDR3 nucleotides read TGTGCCAGTAGTATCGGGAGAGGGACTCCTTACAATGAGCAGTTCTTC.

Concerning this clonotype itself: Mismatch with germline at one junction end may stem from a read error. CDR3 DNA: TGTGCTAGCAGCTTAGAGGCGGGACCCACCGGGGAGCTGTTTTTT. Translating gives CASSLEAGPTGELFF. The rearrangement links TRBV7-7 to TRBJ2-2, with a weak D call TRBD2 (6 bases). The germline V gene encodes CDR1 SSHAT and CDR2 FNYEAQ (reference sequence). The CDR3 contains 15 residues.

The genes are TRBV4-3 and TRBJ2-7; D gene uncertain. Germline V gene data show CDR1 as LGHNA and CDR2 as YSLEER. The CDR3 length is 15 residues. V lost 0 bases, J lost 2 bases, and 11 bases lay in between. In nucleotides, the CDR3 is TGCGCCAGCAGCCAAGACGGCGCAGGAACCTACGAGCAGTACTTC. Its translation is CASSQDGAGTYEQYF.

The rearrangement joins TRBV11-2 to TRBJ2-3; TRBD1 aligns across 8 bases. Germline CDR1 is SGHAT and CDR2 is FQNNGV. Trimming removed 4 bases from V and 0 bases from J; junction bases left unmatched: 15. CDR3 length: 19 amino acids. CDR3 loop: CASSSDRGRAGKSTDTQYF. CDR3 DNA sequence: TGTGCCAGCAGCTCCGACAGGGGAAGAGCGGGCAAAAGCACAGATACGCAGTATTTT.

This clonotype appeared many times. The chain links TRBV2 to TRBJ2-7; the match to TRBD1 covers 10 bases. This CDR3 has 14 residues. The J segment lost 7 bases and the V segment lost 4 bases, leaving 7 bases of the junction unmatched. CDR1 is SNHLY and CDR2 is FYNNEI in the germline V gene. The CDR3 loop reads CASSVRDRGAEQYF. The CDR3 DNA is TGTGCCAGCAGTGTCCGGGACAGGGGAGCTGAGCAGTACTTC.

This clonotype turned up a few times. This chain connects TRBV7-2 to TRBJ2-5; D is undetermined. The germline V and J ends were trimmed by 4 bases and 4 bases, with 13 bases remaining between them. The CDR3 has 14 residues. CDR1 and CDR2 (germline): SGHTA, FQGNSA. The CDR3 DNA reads TGTGCCAGCAGCTGGGCCCTGGGTGCAGAGACCCAGTACTTC. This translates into CASSWALGAETQYF.

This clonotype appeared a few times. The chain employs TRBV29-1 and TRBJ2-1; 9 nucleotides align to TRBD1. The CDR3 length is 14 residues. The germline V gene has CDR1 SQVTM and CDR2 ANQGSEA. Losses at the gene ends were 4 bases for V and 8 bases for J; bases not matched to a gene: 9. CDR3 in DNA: TGCAGCGTTGGATCGGGACAGGGTAAGGATGAGCAGTTCTTC. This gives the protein CSVGSGQGKDEQFF.

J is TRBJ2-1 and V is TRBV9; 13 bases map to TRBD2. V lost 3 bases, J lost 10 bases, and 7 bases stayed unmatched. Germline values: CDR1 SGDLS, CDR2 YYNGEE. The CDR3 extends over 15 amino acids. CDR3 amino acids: CASSAGLAGVREQFF. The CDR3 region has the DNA TGTGCCAGCAGCGCCGGACTAGCGGGAGTGCGGGAGCAGTTCTTC.

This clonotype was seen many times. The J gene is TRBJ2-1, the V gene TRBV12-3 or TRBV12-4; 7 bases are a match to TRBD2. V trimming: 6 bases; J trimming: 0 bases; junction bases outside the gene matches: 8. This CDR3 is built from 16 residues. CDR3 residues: CASRPTSATSYNEQFF. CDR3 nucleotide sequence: TGTGCCAGCAGACCAACTAGCGCAACCTCCTACAATGAGCAGTTCTTC.

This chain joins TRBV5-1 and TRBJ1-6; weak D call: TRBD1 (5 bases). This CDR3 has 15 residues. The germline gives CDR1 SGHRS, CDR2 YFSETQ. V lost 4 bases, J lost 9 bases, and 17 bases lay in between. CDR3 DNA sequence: TGCGCCAGCAGCAGCGACAGTTCTAAGGTTTCACCCCTCCACTTT. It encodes CASSSDSSKVSPLHF.

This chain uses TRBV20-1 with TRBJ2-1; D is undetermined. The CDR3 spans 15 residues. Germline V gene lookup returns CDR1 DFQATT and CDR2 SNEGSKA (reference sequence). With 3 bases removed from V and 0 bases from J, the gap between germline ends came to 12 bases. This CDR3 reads CSASLAVSSYNEQFF. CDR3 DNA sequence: TGCAGTGCTAGTTTGGCGGTGAGCTCCTACAATGAGCAGTTCTTC.

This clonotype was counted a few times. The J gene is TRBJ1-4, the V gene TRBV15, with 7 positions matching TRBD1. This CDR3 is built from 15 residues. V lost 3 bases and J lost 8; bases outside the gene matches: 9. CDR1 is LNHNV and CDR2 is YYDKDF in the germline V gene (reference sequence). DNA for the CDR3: TGTGCCACCAGCAGTGACAGGGCCCCCGTGGAAAAACTGTTTTTT. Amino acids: CATSSDRAPVEKLFF. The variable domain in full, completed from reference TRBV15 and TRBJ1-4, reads DAMVIQNPRYQVTQFGKPVTLSCSQTLNHNVMYWYQQKSSQAPKLLFHYYDKDFNNEADTPDNFQSRRPNTSFCFLDIRSPGLGDTAMYLCATSSDRAPVEKLFFGSGTQLSVL.